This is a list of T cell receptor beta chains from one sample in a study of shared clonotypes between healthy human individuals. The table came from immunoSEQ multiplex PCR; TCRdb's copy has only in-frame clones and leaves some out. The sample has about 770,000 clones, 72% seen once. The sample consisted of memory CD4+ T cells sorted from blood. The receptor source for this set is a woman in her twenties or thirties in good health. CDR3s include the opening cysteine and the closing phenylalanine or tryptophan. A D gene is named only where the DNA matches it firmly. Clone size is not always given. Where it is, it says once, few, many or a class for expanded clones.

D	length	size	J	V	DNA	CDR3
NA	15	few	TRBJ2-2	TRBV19	TGTGCCAGTAGTATACGAGCGGCACGAACCGGGGAGCTGTTTTTT	CASSIRAARTGELFF
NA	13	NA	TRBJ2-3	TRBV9	TGTGCCAGCAGCGTAGTATCCACAGATACGCAGTATTTT	CASSVVSTDTQYF
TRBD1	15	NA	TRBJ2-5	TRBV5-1	TGCGCCAGCAGCCCCGGACAGGGGCTCCAAGAGACCCAGTACTTC	CASSPGQGLQETQYF
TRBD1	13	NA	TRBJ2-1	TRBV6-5	TGTGCCGTACTGGGCAGGGGGCTCAATGAGCAGTTCTTC	CAVLGRGLNEQFF
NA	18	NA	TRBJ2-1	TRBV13	TGTGCCAGCAGAGGTAGGCAGGGGACTTCCCCCTCCTACAATGAGCAGTTCTTC	CASRGRQGTSPSYNEQFF
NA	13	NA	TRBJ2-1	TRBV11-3	TGTGCCAGCAGCTTAGGCAACTACAATGAGCAGTTCTTC	CASSLGNYNEQFF
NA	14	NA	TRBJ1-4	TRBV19	TGTGCCAGTAGTCCCCGGACGGGGGGAGAAAAACTGTTTTTT	CASSPRTGGEKLFF
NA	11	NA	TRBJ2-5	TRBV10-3	TGTGCCATCAGTGAAGGAGAGACCCAGTACTTC	CAISEGETQYF
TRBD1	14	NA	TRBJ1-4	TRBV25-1	TGTGCCAGCAGGAGACAGGGGTCTAATGAAAAACTGTTTTTT	CASRRQGSNEKLFF
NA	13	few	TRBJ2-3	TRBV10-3	TGTGCCATCGGCGGGTCAGTCACAGATACGCAGTATTTT	CAIGGSVTDTQYF
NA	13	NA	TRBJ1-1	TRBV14	TGTGCCAGCAGCCTTCTCCAGAACACTGAAGCTTTCTTT	CASSLLQNTEAFF
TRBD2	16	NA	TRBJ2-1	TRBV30	TGTGCCGGCCATGAGACTAGCGGGACGACCTACAATGAGCAGTTCTTC	CAGHETSGTTYNEQFF
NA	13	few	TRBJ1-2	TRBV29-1	TGCAGCGTTGGTAGACAGAACTACGGTGGCTACACCTTC	CSVGRQNYGGYTF
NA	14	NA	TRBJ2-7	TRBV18	TGTGCCAGCTCCAGGACAGCTTCTACCTACGAGCAGTACTTC	CASSRTASTYEQYF
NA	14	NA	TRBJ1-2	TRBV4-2	TGTGCCAGCACACTGGGGGGAGCTAACTATGGCTACACCTTC	CASTLGGANYGYTF
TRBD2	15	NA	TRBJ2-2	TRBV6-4	TGTGCCAGCAGTGCAGTAGCGGGAGTATCCGGGGAGCTGTTTTTT	CASSAVAGVSGELFF
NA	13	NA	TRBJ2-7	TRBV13	TGTGCCAGCAGCCCTCCCTCCAGCTACGAGCAGTACTTC	CASSPPSSYEQYF
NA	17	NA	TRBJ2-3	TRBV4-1	TGCGCCAGCAGCCAATCCCGAAGACTCAGCAGCACAGATACGCAGTATTTT	CASSQSRRLSSTDTQYF
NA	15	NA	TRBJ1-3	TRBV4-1	TGCGCCAGCAGCCATCAAGCGGACTCTGGAAACACCATATATTTT	CASSHQADSGNTIYF
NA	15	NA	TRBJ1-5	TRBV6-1	TGTGCCAGCGTGAATCTTGACAGTGGGAGTCAGCCCCAGCATTTT	CASVNLDSGSQPQHF
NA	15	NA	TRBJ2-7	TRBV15	TGTGCCACCAGCAGACCATCGGCTCCAAGGGGCGAGCAGTACTTC	CATSRPSAPRGEQYF
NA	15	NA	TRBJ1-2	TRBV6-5	TGTGCCAGCAGTTTGGGGGCCAGGTGGGGCGGTGGCTACACCTTC	CASSLGARWGGGYTF
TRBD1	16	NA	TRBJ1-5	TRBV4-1	TGCGCCAGCAGCCAAGATAGGGGACAGGGATATCAGCCCCAGCATTTT	CASSQDRGQGYQPQHF